This TCR beta chain was profiled in a study of T-cell memory formation after mild COVID-19. Study information: For the most part, TCR clusters were specific to one donor.

Study-level results: While clones contracting from day 15 to 85 were balanced between CD4 and CD8, later expanders leaned CD4+.

From the 5' RACE reads, TCRdb called clonotypes with MiXCR, one entry per CDR3 protein. Of about 400,000 distinct CDR3 sequences listed, less than 25% are singletons. Worth noting for this clonotype: The antigen remains undetermined.

The origin of this receptor is an adult woman who had mild COVID-19 (a few samples of this study predate the infection). Cell type and time point are not known. Sequencing used PBMCs or a T cell subset sorted from them (not recorded which).

The CDR3 nucleotides are TGTGCCACCAGCGAGTCGGGACGGCCCTCCTACGAGCAGTACTTC. Translated: CATSESGRPSYEQYF. The chain carries TRBV15 and TRBJ2-7; D may be TRBD1 or TRBD2 (5 bases each). This CDR3 contains 15 residues. Trimming left V 5 bases short and J 0 bases short, with 14 bases between. Germline lookup yields CDR1 LNHNV and CDR2 YYDKDF (reference sequence).